This entry lists 9 T cell receptor beta chains sequenced from one sample in a study of blood T cell repertoires in COVID-19 (dated by TCRdb to about 2020). Libraries came from the immunoSEQ multiplex PCR assay. The clones in this table, taken by TCRdb from immuneACCESS, are in-frame only. Not every clone is retained; where verified, under half of the shortfall comes from an unresolved V gene, and the cause of the rest is unknown. The sample contains 250,000 to 300,000 clones, 80% to 85% of them found a single time. The top ten clones comprise around 5% of the sample. Sequences were obtained from PBMCs or T cells enriched from blood (not recorded which). These receptors were taken from a man aged 40-49 years who had been exposed to COVID-19.

The J gene is TRBJ2-4, the V gene TRBV11-2; 10 bases are shared with TRBD1. The CDR3 extends over 16 amino acids. Looked up from germline, CDR1 is SGHAT and CDR2 is FQNNGV. V trimming: 6 bases; J trimming: 13 bases; junction bases outside the gene matches: 18. The CDR3 protein is CASRNTGTGDSAKQYF. The CDR3 region has the DNA TGTGCCAGCAGAAATACCGGGACAGGGGATTCGGCCAAACAGTACTTC.

V is TRBV6-5 and J is TRBJ1-1; 10 bases match TRBD1. J was trimmed by 0 bases and V by 11 bases; bases with no gene match: 9. The CDR3 has 15 residues. CDR1 and CDR2 (germline): MNHEY, SVGAGI. The DNA for the CDR3 is TGTGCCGCGCGACAGGGGGCGTCCCTGAACACTGAAGCTTTCTTT. It encodes CAARQGASLNTEAFF.

The chain carries TRBV5-1 and TRBJ1-1; D uncertain. Trimming stripped 3 bases from V and 7 bases from J, with 16 bases between. The CDR3 runs to 14 residues. Per germline, CDR1 SGHRS and CDR2 YFSETQ. Written as DNA, the CDR3 is TGCGCCAGCAGCTCCCGGAGCAGCCTTAGTGAAGCTTTCTTT. Protein product: CASSSRSSLSEAFF.

This clone was picked up a small number of times. CDR3 nucleotide sequence: TGTGCCAGCAGTGATCGGGTCGGGACTGAAGCTTTCTTT. This gives the protein CASSDRVGTEAFF. The chain links TRBV2 to TRBJ1-1; the D is unclear. The germline V and J ends were trimmed by 3 bases and 5 bases, with 10 bases remaining between them. The CDR3 extends over 13 amino acids. Germline loops: CDR1 SNHLY, CDR2 FYNNEI. The full variable domain, completed using reference TRBV2 and TRBJ1-1, is EPEVTQTPSHQVTQMGQEVILRCVPISNHLYFYWYRQILGQKVEFLVSFYNNEISEKSEIFDDQFSVERPDGSNFTLKIRSTKLEDSAMYFCASSDRVGTEAFFGQGTRLTVV.

The chain carries TRBV10-3 and TRBJ2-4, with 7 bases fitting TRBD2. The J segment lost 3 bases and the V segment lost 3 bases, leaving 5 bases of the junction unmatched. The germline CDR1 and CDR2 sequences are ENHRY and SYGVKD. The CDR3 spans 15 residues. CDR3 sequence (DNA): TGTGCCATCAGTGATGGCCCGGGGGGCAAAAACATTCAGTACTTC. Translation: CAISDGPGGKNIQYF.

The V gene is TRBV3-1 (or the pseudogene TRBV3-2), the J gene TRBJ1-1, with a tentative D call TRBD1 (5 bases). The CDR3 sequence is 16 residues long. The V and J ends lost 2 bases and 4 bases respectively, with 17 bases between them. Germline CDR1 is LGHDT and CDR2 is YNNKEL (reference sequence). The CDR3 DNA reads TGTGCCAGCAGCCAACCCCGGCAGGGAGGGGTCACTGAAGCTTTCTTT. It encodes CASSQPRQGGVTEAFF.

V gene TRBV3-1 (or the pseudogene TRBV3-2) combines with J gene TRBJ2-5; 11 positions match TRBD2. In germline, CDR1 is LGHDT, CDR2 YNNKEL (reference sequence). Germline trimming cut 4 bases from V and 2 bases from J; bases unmatched to any gene: 3. The CDR3 loop spans 15 amino acids. CDR3 loop: CASSPRLAGQETQYF. Here the CDR3 DNA reads TGTGCCAGCAGCCCCCGACTAGCGGGGCAAGAGACCCAGTACTTC.

J is TRBJ2-3 and V is TRBV21-1; TRBD1 is the table's D call and was not checked against the DNA. TRBV21-1 is termed a pseudogene. The CDR3 loop spans 20 amino acids. The CDR3 region is CASSRRGQGRWVVFTDTQYF. The CDR3 DNA is TGTGCCAGCAGCAGGCGGGGACAGGGTCGATGGGTCGTATTCACAGATACGCAGTATTTT.

This clone was picked up a small number of times. A read error may produce the germline difference seen at one junction end. The rearrangement links TRBV19 to TRBJ2-1; TRBD2 matches 8 bases. Germline V lookup: CDR1 LNHDA, CDR2 SQIVND (reference sequence). The CDR3 runs 15 residues. The CDR3 nucleotides read TGTGCCAGTAGAATAGGCGGGAGGCCCACCAATGAGCAGTTCTTC. Protein sequence: CASRIGGRPTNEQFF.